Sequencing of this T cell receptor (beta chain) was carried out in a study of blood T cell repertoires in COVID-19 (dated by TCRdb to 2020 to 2022). In the study overall: Collaborator samples came from the United States, Italy and Spain and covered acute and convalescent phases of COVID-19. The repertoires were made available in a free public database intended to serve as a resource for research on the immune response to SARS-CoV-2. Where HLA class I and class II types were available, the types were taken from metadata supplied by the sample provider, not from assay-based typing. Samples came from the ongoing ImmuneRACE study (first 160 participants) plus 1,254 subjects from 6 global collaborators. A de-identified subject ID, COVID-19 status, age in years and sex were almost always included in the sample metadata. The material from the prospective study consisted of cDNA or gDNA derived from T cells, B-cell-depleted T cells, or PBMCs. Subjects who had been exposed to COVID-19, were actively infected with it, or had recovered from it provided the deeply sampled blood TCRbeta repertoires that made up the dataset.

The research as a whole found: The quantity of clinical and demographic metadata differed by source and by participant and was supplied without curation.

There are a few counts of this clone. Its antigen is not yet known. Per-base quality was not reported, and no clone a single base away is much larger than it. At the junction V is shortened by 1 base and J by 7 bases; bases outside the gene matches: 9. Its CDR3 holds 16 amino acids, cysteine through phenylalanine. The kept DNA is CDR3 alone, 48 bases in frame from the first base. The germline V gene specifies KGHDR as CDR1 and SFDVKD as CDR2. TCRbeta CDR3 regions were amplified from genomic DNA using the immunoSEQ Assay, a bias-controlled multiplex PCR. The source study handled its data this way. The number of nucleated cells in each sample was estimated from the amplification of reference gene primers within the assay. To quantify the absolute abundance of each unique TCRbeta CDR3 rearrangement, sequence reads were collapsed and filtered. For each sample, productive Simpson clonality was calculated as the square root of Simpson's diversity index across productive rearrangements. TCRdb limited this immuneACCESS table to in-frame rearrangements with V and J called. A share of clones is missing; checked studies link under half to unresolved V genes, and the rest is unexplained. V and J calls and clone size are copied from that table; D and trimming were computed from the DNA. A total of 70,000 to 95,000 clones appear in this sample, almost 80% of them only once. The ten largest clones add up to 15% to 20% of the sample.

Whole blood was collected in K2EDTA tubes by collaborating institutions according to the institutions' own protocols. Collaborator samples were shipped for TCRbeta analysis as frozen whole blood, isolated PBMCs, or DNA extracted from either sample type. This clonotype was obtained from a human donor in a cohort sampled during active COVID-19. Sample: peripheral blood. The sequence links TRBV24-1 to TRBJ2-1, and 7 junction bases match TRBD1. The CDR3 sequence is CATSDLRTGERNEQFF. At the DNA level, the sequence is TGTGCCACCAGTGATTTACGGACAGGAGAAAGGAATGAGCAGTTCTTC.